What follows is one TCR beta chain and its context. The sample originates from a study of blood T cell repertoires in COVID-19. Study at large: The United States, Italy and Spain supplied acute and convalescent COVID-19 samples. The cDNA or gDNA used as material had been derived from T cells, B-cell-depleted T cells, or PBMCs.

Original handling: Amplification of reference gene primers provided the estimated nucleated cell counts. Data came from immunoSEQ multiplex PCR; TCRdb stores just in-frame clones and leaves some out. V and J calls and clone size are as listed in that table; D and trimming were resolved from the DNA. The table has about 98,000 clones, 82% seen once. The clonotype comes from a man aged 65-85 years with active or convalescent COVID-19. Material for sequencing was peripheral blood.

The CDR3: CASSQGSRETQYF. The CDR3 coding sequence is TGTGCCAGCAGCCAAGGCTCTCGGGAGACCCAGTACTTC. The V and J genes are TRBV3-1 (or the pseudogene TRBV3-2) and TRBJ2-5, with D unclear. There are 13 residues in the CDR3. The V gene lost 1 base and the J gene lost 5 bases, with 8 bases spanning the gap. Germline loops: CDR1 LGHDT, CDR2 YNNKEL (reference sequence).